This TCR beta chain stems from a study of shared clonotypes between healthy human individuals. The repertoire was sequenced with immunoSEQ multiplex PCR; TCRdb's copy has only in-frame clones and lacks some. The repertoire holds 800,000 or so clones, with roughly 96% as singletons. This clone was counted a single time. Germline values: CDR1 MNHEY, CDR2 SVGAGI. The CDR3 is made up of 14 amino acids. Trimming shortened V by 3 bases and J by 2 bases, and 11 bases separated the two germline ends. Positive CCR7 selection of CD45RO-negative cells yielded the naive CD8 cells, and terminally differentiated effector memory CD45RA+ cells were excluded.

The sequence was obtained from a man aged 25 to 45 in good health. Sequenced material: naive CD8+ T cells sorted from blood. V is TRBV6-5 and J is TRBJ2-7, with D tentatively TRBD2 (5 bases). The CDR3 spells CASSYSGKAYEQYF. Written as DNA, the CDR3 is TGTGCCAGCAGTTATTCGGGGAAAGCCTACGAGCAGTACTTC.